This entry describes one TCR beta chain. Its target is unknown. TCRdb's copy holds only in-frame clones and misses some; the assay was immunoSEQ multiplex PCR. The sample includes about 140,000 clones, 92% of them seen just once. These data originate in a study of T cell responses to AZD1222 COVID-19 vaccine. Overall study: Second-dose recipients at about 4 or about 12 weeks were treated as one pooled group. General observations from the study: As reported, nearly half of all spike-specific TCRs target variant regions that are unmutated.

Sequenced here: peripheral blood, sampled on day 0 of AZD1222 vaccination. The origin of this receptor is an adult in good health.

The CDR3 DNA reads as TGTGCCAGCAGTTTATTCGAGGAGACCCAGTACTTC. Encoded protein: CASSLFEETQYF. The chain recombines TRBV12-3 or TRBV12-4 with TRBJ2-5; D not resolved. The CDR3 length is 12 residues. Trimming took 2 bases from V and 5 from J, leaving 6 bases between them.